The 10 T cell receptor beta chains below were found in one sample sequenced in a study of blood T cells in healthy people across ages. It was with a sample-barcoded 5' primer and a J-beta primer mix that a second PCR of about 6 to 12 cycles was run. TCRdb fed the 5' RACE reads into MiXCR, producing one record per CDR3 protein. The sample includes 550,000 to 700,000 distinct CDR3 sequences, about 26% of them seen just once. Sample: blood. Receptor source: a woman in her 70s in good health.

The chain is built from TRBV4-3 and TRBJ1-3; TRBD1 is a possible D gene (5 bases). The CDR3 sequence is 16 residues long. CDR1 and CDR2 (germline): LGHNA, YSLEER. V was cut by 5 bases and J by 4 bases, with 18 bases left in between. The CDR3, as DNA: TGCGCCAGCAGCGCCTCAAGGGGAGCGGGAGGAAACACCATATATTTT. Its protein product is CASSASRGAGGNTIYF.

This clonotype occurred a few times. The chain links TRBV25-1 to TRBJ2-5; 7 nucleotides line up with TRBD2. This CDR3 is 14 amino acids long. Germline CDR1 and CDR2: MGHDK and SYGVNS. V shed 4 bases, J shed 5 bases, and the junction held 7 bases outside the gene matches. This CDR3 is CASSVEGGRETQYF. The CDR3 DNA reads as TGTGCCAGCAGTGTCGAGGGAGGGAGGGAGACCCAGTACTTC.

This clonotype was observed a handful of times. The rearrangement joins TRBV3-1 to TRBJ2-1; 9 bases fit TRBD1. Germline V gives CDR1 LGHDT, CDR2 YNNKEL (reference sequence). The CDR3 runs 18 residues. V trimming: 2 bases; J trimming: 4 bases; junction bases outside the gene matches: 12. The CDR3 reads CASSQPPGTGKLYNEQFF. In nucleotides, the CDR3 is TGTGCCAGCAGCCAACCCCCCGGGACAGGGAAGCTTTACAATGAGCAGTTCTTC.

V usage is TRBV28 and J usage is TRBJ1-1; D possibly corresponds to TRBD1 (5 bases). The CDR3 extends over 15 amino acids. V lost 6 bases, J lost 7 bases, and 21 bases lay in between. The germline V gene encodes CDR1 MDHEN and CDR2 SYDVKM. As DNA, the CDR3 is TGTGCCAGCAGCCCGTCGTTCAGGGCCTTGGGTGAAGCTTTCTTT. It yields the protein CASSPSFRALGEAFF.

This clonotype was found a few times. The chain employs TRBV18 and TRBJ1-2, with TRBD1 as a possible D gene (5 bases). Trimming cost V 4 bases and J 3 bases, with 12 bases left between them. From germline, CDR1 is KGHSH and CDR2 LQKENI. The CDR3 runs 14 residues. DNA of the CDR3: TGTGCCAGCTCACTGGCAGGGACCGACTATGGCTACACCTTC. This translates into CASSLAGTDYGYTF.

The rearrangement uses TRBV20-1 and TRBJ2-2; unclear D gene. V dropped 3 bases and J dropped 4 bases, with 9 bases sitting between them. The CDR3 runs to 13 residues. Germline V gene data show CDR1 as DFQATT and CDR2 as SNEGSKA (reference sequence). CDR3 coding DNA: TGCAGTGCTAGCGACTTGCCCACCGGGGAGCTGTTTTTT. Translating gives CSASDLPTGELFF.

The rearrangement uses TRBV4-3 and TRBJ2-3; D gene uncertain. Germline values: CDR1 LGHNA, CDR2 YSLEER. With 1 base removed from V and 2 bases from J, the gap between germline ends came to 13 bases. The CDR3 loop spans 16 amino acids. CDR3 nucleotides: TGCGCCAGCAGCCAAGTTCGGTGGGATCCCACAGATACGCAGTATTTT. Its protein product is CASSQVRWDPTDTQYF.

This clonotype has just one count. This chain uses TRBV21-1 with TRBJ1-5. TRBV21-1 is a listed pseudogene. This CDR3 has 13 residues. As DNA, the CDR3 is TGTGCCAGCAGTATTAATCGGACTGGGCCCCAGCATTTT. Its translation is CASSINRTGPQHF.

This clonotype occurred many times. CDR3 loop: CASSYEEQYF. The CDR3 DNA follows: TGTGCCAGCAGTTACGAGGAACAGTACTTC. The V call is TRBV6-2 or TRBV6-3, the J call TRBJ2-1; D remains ambiguous. The last part of the DNA fits TRBJ2-7 better; the J call may be wrong. CDR1 is MNHEY, CDR2 SVGEGT, per germline. CDR3 length: 10 amino acids.

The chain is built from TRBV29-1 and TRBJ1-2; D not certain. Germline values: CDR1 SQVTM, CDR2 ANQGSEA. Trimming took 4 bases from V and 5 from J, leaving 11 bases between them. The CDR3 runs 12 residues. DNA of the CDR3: TGCAGCGTTGTGGTTAAGGCTTATGGCTACACCTTC. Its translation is CSVVVKAYGYTF.